The clone carrying this T cell receptor beta chain has a count of ten or more. The sample belongs to a study of blood T cells in healthy people across ages. Primers used in a second PCR of roughly 6 to 12 cycles were a sample-barcoded 5' primer and a J-beta primer mix. From the 5' RACE reads, TCRdb called clonotypes with MiXCR, one entry per CDR3 protein. There are approximately 600,000 distinct CDR3 sequences in the sample; about 54% occur only once, and approximately 40% lies in the top ten. Trimming shortened V by 1 base and J by 2 bases, and 8 bases separated the two germline ends. This CDR3 spans 14 amino acids. Around 10 milliliters of peripheral blood were drawn from each donor. The study isolated at least 7 million PBMCs from each sample.

The TCR comes from a man in his sixties in good health. This chain connects TRBV12-3 or TRBV12-4 to TRBJ2-5; D call uncertain. Sequencing input: blood. The CDR3 region has the DNA TGTGCCAGCAGTTTAGAACGGATTCAAGAGACCCAGTACTTC. Its translation: CASSLERIQETQYF.